These 30 T cell receptor beta chains originate from one sample sequenced in a study of OX40 agonist ivuxolimab in advanced cancers. Sequencing used immunoSEQ multiplex PCR; TCRdb keeps in-frame clones, though not all of them. The sample yields fewer than 90,000 clones, about four fifths seen once. Source: CD4+ or CD8+ T cells sorted from blood, taken in a trial of the OX40 agonist ivuxolimab. The receptors stem from an adult with an advanced solid tumor such as melanoma, head and neck, liver or kidney cancer.

The gene calls are TRBV11-3 and TRBJ1-5; a possible D gene is TRBD1 (6 bases). Trimming stripped 1 base from V and 0 bases from J, with 10 bases between. Germline V gene data show CDR1 as SGHNT and CDR2 as YENEEA. The CDR3 is 16 amino acids. The CDR3 DNA reads as TGTGCCAGCAGCTTAGTCGGGACACTTAGCAATCAGCCCCAGCATTTT. It translates to CASSLVGTLSNQPQHF.

The chain links TRBV11-2 to TRBJ2-7; D is undetermined. The CDR3 has 14 residues. V gave up 1 base and J gave up 4 bases, with 11 bases separating them. Germline loops: CDR1 SGHAT, CDR2 FQNNGV. As DNA, the CDR3 is TGTGCCAGCAGCTTAGTGGCCTTTGGGTACGAGCAGTACTTC. This sequence encodes CASSLVAFGYEQYF.

The rearrangement links TRBV11-2 to TRBJ2-1; no clear D. The CDR3 runs 13 residues. The V end lost 0 bases, the J end lost 6 bases, and 6 bases lay between the germline ends. Germline V lookup: CDR1 SGHAT, CDR2 FQNNGV. The chain's CDR3 is CASSLDLFNEQFF. CDR3 nucleotides: TGTGCCAGCAGCTTAGATTTGTTCAATGAGCAGTTCTTC.

This clone was recorded only once. The gene calls are TRBV29-1 and TRBJ1-1; D perhaps matches TRBD1 (5 bases). CDR1 SQVTM and CDR2 ANQGSEA come from the germline V gene. V lost 6 bases and J lost 2, with 10 bases in between. CDR3 size: 12 residues. CDR3 sequence: CSVSQGNTEAFF. CDR3 bases: TGCAGCGTCAGCCAGGGTAACACTGAAGCTTTCTTT.

The CDR3, as DNA: TGTGCCAGCAGCCCCGGTGGGACAGGGGGTAACACTGAAGCTTTCTTT. Its translation: CASSPGGTGGNTEAFF. The chain uses TRBV11-3 and TRBJ1-1; 11 nucleotides align to TRBD1. Germline V gives CDR1 SGHNT, CDR2 YENEEA. After removal of 5 bases from V and 2 bases from J, the junction contained 7 bases not matched to a gene. The CDR3 contains 16 residues.

The table lists this clone with a count of one. CDR3 nucleotide sequence: TGTGTTTCTACTGCGAGTGGGGGGACTTGGGGCTACACCTTC. Translating gives CVSTASGGTWGYTF. The chain joins TRBV12-5 to TRBJ1-2; D may be TRBD1 (5 bases). Germline assignment: CDR1 LGHNT and CDR2 FRNRAP. This CDR3 has 14 amino acids.

The count of this clone is one. The junction differs from germline at one of its ends, possibly a read error. The chain couples TRBV6-5 to TRBJ2-1, with 9 nucleotides matching TRBD1. CDR3 length: 11 residues. Germline loops: CDR1 MNHEY, CDR2 SVGAGI. In DNA, the CDR3 is TGTGCCAGCAGTACCGGGACAGGGTGTCTCTTC. Translation: CASSTGTGCLF.

The chain links TRBV5-1 to TRBJ1-2; D gene unclear. Germline values: CDR1 SGHRS, CDR2 YFSETQ. Deletions cut 0 bases from V and 8 bases from J, with 17 bases between. This CDR3 spans 15 amino acids. CDR3 protein: CASSLASPSLGGYTF. In DNA, the CDR3 is TGCGCCAGCAGCTTGGCCTCGCCAAGCCTTGGGGGCTACACCTTC.

The genes are TRBV5-1 and TRBJ2-1; TRBD2 matches at 8 bases. The CDR3 contains 16 residues. The trim removed 6 bases at V and 3 bases at J, leaving 11 bases unmatched. Germline loops: CDR1 SGHRS, CDR2 YFSETQ. CDR3 sequence reads: CASTKSAGDGYNEQFF. CDR3 nucleotide sequence: TGCGCCAGCACCAAATCAGCGGGGGATGGCTACAATGAGCAGTTCTTC.

This chain connects TRBV28 to TRBJ2-7; maybe TRBD1 (5 bases). V was clipped by 3 bases and J by 3 bases, with 6 bases between them. The CDR3 contains 12 residues. The germline V gene has CDR1 MDHEN and CDR2 SYDVKM. The CDR3 DNA reads as TGTGCCAGCAGTTTCGACAGCTACGAGCAGTACTTC. It is translated as CASSFDSYEQYF.

The chain's CDR3 is CASSLGGGTHEQFF. The DNA of the CDR3 is TGTGCCAGCAGCCTCGGGGGCGGGACCCATGAGCAGTTCTTC. The gene calls are TRBV7-6 and TRBJ2-1; D tentatively reads TRBD1 or TRBD2 (6 bases each). The CDR3 sequence is 14 residues long. Per the germline V gene, CDR1 is SGHVS and CDR2 is FNYEAQ. The V end lost 5 bases, the J end lost 8 bases, and 16 bases lay between the germline ends.

The chain links TRBV18 to TRBJ2-1; 7 bases align to TRBD1. With V trimmed by 6 bases and J by 3 bases, 5 bases remained unmatched. The CDR3 extends over 14 amino acids. Germline V gene data show CDR1 as KGHSH and CDR2 as LQKENI. The CDR3 loop is CASSPGQVYNEQFF. The CDR3, as DNA: TGTGCCAGCTCGCCCGGACAGGTCTACAATGAGCAGTTCTTC.

The chain carries TRBV6-5 and TRBJ2-7; maybe TRBD2 (6 bases). CDR1 and CDR2 (germline): MNHEY, SVGAGI. The CDR3 consists of 15 residues. V was shortened by 6 bases and J by 1 base, with 16 bases between the two germline ends. The CDR3 here is CASSSYSGGSYEQYF. DNA of the CDR3: TGTGCCAGCAGCTCCTACTCCGGGGGTTCCTACGAGCAGTACTTC.

With regard to this clone: No conserved phenylalanine or tryptophan is present at the end of the CDR3, so a read error is the likely explanation. V gene TRBV18 combines with J gene TRBJ1-1; no reliable D call. The V and J ends lost 0 bases and 1 base respectively, with 6 bases between them. The CDR3 has 14 amino acids. Germline V gene lookup returns CDR1 KGHSH and CDR2 LQKENI. The CDR3 loop is CASSPPNGNTEAFS. The CDR3 nucleotides are TGTGCCAGCTCACCACCGAACGGGAACACTGAAGCTTTCTCT.

The chain employs TRBV6-6 and TRBJ1-6; 7 positions agree with TRBD1. Losses at the gene ends were 7 bases for V and 10 bases for J; bases not matched to a gene: 10. Germline assignment: CDR1 MNHNY and CDR2 SVGAGI (reference sequence). The CDR3 runs to 14 residues. Written as DNA, the CDR3 is TGTGCCAGCACCAGGGGCGCAGGGGGGTCACCCCTCCACTTT. As protein: CASTRGAGGSPLHF.

This chain joins TRBV11-3 and TRBJ2-7, with 9 bases matching TRBD1. V trimming: 5 bases; J trimming: 3 bases; junction bases outside the gene matches: 5. Germline CDR1 reads SGHNT; CDR2 reads YENEEA. The CDR3 is made up of 14 amino acids. This CDR3 is CASSRGQGVYEQYF. As DNA, the CDR3 is TGTGCCAGCAGCAGGGGACAGGGAGTCTACGAGCAGTACTTC.

This clone was found a few times. The genes are TRBV6-1 and TRBJ2-7; no clear D gene. The CDR3 covers 14 residues. The ends were cut back, 2 bases at V and 2 bases at J, with 10 bases in the middle. The germline V gene encodes CDR1 MNHNS and CDR2 SASEGT. CDR3 in amino acids: CASSERRPTYEQYF. CDR3 DNA: TGTGCCAGCAGTGAACGGCGGCCCACCTACGAGCAGTACTTC.

The rearrangement joins TRBV27 to TRBJ2-5; 8 nucleotides agree with TRBD1. Germline CDR1 reads MNHEY; CDR2 reads SMNVEV (reference sequence). The V gene end was trimmed by 5 bases and the J gene end by 4 bases; junction bases not matched to a gene: 6. This CDR3 comprises 14 residues. The CDR3 sequence: CASSAQGAGETQYF. CDR3 bases: TGTGCCAGCAGTGCTCAGGGGGCGGGAGAGACCCAGTACTTC.

The genes are TRBV7-6 and TRBJ2-1; D is ambiguous. V lost 11 bases to trimming and J lost 2 bases, with 10 bases between them. Germline CDR1 and CDR2: SGHVS and FNYEAQ. The CDR3 covers 12 residues. The CDR3 spells CAVGYAYNEQFF. CDR3 DNA: TGTGCCGTGGGGTATGCCTACAATGAGCAGTTCTTC.

The gene calls are TRBV11-1 and TRBJ1-5, with a possible D match to TRBD1 (5 bases). CDR3 length: 15 residues. Trimming removed 1 base at V and 0 bases at J, with 7 bases between. The germline V gene encodes CDR1 SGHAT and CDR2 FQDESV (reference sequence). CDR3 sequence reads: CASSLGGYSNQPQHF. Written as DNA, the CDR3 is TGTGCCAGCAGCTTAGGGGGGTATAGCAATCAGCCCCAGCATTTT.

This clone was seen a single time. The rearrangement uses TRBV28 and TRBJ1-2; 8 nucleotides align to TRBD1. Germline V gene lookup returns CDR1 MDHEN and CDR2 SYDVKM. This CDR3 region has 13 residues. J lost 7 bases, V lost 7 bases, and 8 bases had no gene match. The CDR3 loop reads CASMARGRGGYTF. The CDR3 DNA follows: TGTGCCAGCATGGCCAGGGGGCGCGGTGGCTACACCTTC.

J is TRBJ2-1 and V is TRBV5-1; 10 bases fit TRBD1. CDR1 and CDR2 from the germline V gene are SGHRS and YFSETQ. V gave up 4 bases and J gave up 7 bases; unmatched junction bases: 5. The CDR3 contains 14 residues. CDR3 amino acids: CASSLDRGRNEQFF. CDR3 nucleotide sequence: TGCGCCAGCAGCCTAGACAGGGGGCGGAATGAGCAGTTCTTC.

The chain employs TRBV28 and TRBJ1-5; TRBD1 is a possible D gene (6 bases). This CDR3 has 18 amino acids. V was clipped by 3 bases and J by 0 bases, with 18 bases between them. Germline-derived CDR1 and CDR2 are MDHEN and SYDVKM. The CDR3 DNA is TGTGCCAGCAGTTTTTTGTCACGGGGAGGGGGTAGCAATCAGCCCCAGCATTTT. Protein: CASSFLSRGGGSNQPQHF.

This clone occurred once. The chain uses TRBV27 and TRBJ1-4; D is unresolved. The CDR3 is made up of 13 amino acids. V lost 3 bases and J 7 bases, leaving 9 bases between the germline ends. CDR1 is MNHEY, CDR2 SMNVEV, per germline (reference sequence). Here the CDR3 reads CASSLGRREKLFF. The CDR3, as DNA: TGTGCCAGCAGTTTGGGCCGACGTGAAAAACTGTTTTTT.

The chain combines TRBV19 with TRBJ1-2; perhaps TRBD1 as D (5 bases). The V and J ends lost 3 bases and 0 bases respectively, with 17 bases between them. Germline CDR1 is LNHDA and CDR2 is SQIVND (reference sequence). The CDR3 covers 17 residues. Here the CDR3 DNA reads TGTGCCAGTAGTATGACGGCCACGGGGCATACTAACTATGGCTACACCTTC. Protein sequence: CASSMTATGHTNYGYTF.

The chain uses TRBV5-1 and TRBJ2-3; D gene uncertain. Germline V gene sequence: CDR1 SGHRS, CDR2 YFSETQ. Trimming removed 1 base at V and 3 bases at J, with 6 bases between. This CDR3 region has 13 residues. As DNA, the CDR3 is TGCGCCAGCAGCTTGCTGGCAACAGATACGCAGTATTTT. Translating it yields CASSLLATDTQYF.

The chain employs TRBV5-1 and TRBJ1-1; a possible D gene is TRBD1 (6 bases). Germline CDR1 SGHRS, CDR2 YFSETQ. Between the trimmed V and J ends, which lost 4 bases and 6 bases, there was a span of 16 bases. CDR3 length equals 14 residues. CDR3 loop: CASSPESEGAEAFF. CDR3 DNA sequence: TGCGCCAGCAGCCCGGAGAGCGAGGGGGCTGAAGCTTTCTTT.

The chain employs TRBV5-8 and TRBJ1-3; no clear D gene. CDR1 is SGHTS and CDR2 is YDEGEE in the germline V gene. This CDR3 spans 19 amino acids. The V gene lost 0 bases and the J gene lost 0 bases, with 19 bases spanning the gap. The CDR3 loop is CASSLVRVSAVSSGNTIYF. The CDR3 DNA is TGTGCCAGCAGCTTGGTGCGGGTGTCGGCAGTTAGCTCTGGAAACACCATATATTTT.

The CDR3: CASSLAHGVLDRGGQETQYF. As DNA, the CDR3 is TGCGCCAGCAGCTTGGCACATGGCGTCCTAGACAGGGGTGGACAAGAGACCCAGTACTTC. The rearrangement joins TRBV5-1 to TRBJ2-5, with 8 nucleotides matching TRBD1. V lost 0 bases and J lost 2; bases outside the gene matches: 18. The CDR3 consists of 20 residues. Germline V gene sequence: CDR1 SGHRS, CDR2 YFSETQ.

The chain joins TRBV6-1 to TRBJ1-1; 9 positions agree with TRBD1. CDR3 length: 15 amino acids. The V gene's germline CDR1 is MNHNS and CDR2 SASEGT. V shed 3 bases and J 1 base; nucleotides not matched to a gene: 3. CDR3 DNA sequence: TGTGCCAGCAGTGACCCGACAGGGGGGAACACTGAAGCTTTCTTT. Translation gives CASSDPTGGNTEAFF.